This record looks at one TCR beta chain sequence and its context. Its target is not known. The data were obtained in a study of cytomegalovirus exposure and HLA in healthy donors. Study-wide results and limits: TCR beta sequences reportedly predicted most subjects' HLA-A and HLA-B alleles accurately. Donor immune exposure was known only as CMV serostatus. One variant, a missense change in DCLRE1C, was linked in a later analysis to TCR beta V- and J-gene trimming.

60 Vbeta and 13 Jbeta primers were used in PCR. Assay: immunoSEQ multiplex PCR; the TCRdb copy retains only in-frame clones and omits some. Of 150,000 or so clones in the sample, around 79% were seen once. Specimen: PBMCs. The sequence was collected from a man aged 50-60 years in good health and CMV-seropositive.

CDR3 nucleotide sequence: TGTGCCAGCAGTTACGAGGCCAGGGGAAATGAGCAGTTCTTC. Translating it yields CASSYEARGNEQFF. V usage is TRBV6-5 and J usage is TRBJ2-1; D is possibly TRBD1 (6 bases). The CDR3 is made up of 14 amino acids. V lost 2 bases and J lost 7, with 12 bases in between. CDR1 and CDR2 from the germline V gene are MNHEY and SVGAGI.